This TCR beta chain was recorded in a study of blood T cell repertoires in COVID-19. Study context: Researchers got acute and convalescent COVID-19 samples from the United States, Italy and Spain. PBMCs, B-cell-depleted T cells, or T cells were the source of the cDNA or gDNA that made up the material.

Original methodology: Amplification from reference gene primers served as the basis for estimated nucleated cell counts. Sequencing used immunoSEQ multiplex PCR; TCRdb keeps in-frame clones, though not all of them. That table furnishes V, J and clone size, whereas the DNA furnished D and trimming. The data contain roughly 50,000 clones, about 86% of them singletons. This CDR3 has 13 amino acids. V lost 4 bases to trimming and J lost 5 bases, with 9 bases between them. The germline V gene encodes CDR1 KGHDR and CDR2 SFDVKD. The chain couples TRBV24-1 to TRBJ2-3, with no clear D. This sequence was found in a man in his 70s with active COVID-19. Sequences were obtained from peripheral blood. The CDR3 nucleotides read TGTGCCACCAGTGACCCCAGTGGAGATACGCAGTATTTT. It specifies CATSDPSGDTQYF.